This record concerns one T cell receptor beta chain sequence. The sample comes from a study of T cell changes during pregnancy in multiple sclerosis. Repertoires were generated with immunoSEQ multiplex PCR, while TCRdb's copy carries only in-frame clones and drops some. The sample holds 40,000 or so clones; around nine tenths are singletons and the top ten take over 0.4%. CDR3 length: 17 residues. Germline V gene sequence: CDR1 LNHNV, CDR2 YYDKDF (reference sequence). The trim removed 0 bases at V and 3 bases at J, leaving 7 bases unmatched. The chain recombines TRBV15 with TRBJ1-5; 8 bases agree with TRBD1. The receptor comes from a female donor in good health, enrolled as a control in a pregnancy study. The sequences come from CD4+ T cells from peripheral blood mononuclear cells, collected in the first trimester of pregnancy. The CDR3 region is CATSRDLGQGVNQPQHF. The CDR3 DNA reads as TGTGCCACCAGCAGAGATCTCGGACAGGGAGTCAATCAGCCCCAGCATTTT. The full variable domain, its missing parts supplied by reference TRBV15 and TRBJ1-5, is DAMVIQNPRYQVTQFGKPVTLSCSQTLNHNVMYWYQQKSSQAPKLLFHYYDKDFNNEADTPDNFQSRRPNTSFCFLDIRSPGLGDTAMYLCATSRDLGQGVNQPQHFGDGTRLSIL.